The T cell receptor (beta chain) under discussion was sequenced for a study of blood T cell repertoires in COVID-19. Participants' own reports of clinical history determined their cohort assignment. Among Cohort 3 donors, those recovered had two negative PCRs, clearance, or symptom resolution. CDR3 length: 14 residues. V was clipped by 7 bases and J by 4 bases, with 16 bases between them. The germline V gene encodes CDR1 MDHEN and CDR2 SYDVKM. The data were produced by immunoSEQ multiplex PCR, yet TCRdb's version contains in-frame clones alone and is incomplete. The table records approximately 270,000 clones, 86% of them present only once.

This clonotype was sampled from a man aged 35-49 years who had recovered from COVID-19. This chain connects TRBV28 to TRBJ1-1; weak D call: TRBD1 (6 bases). The sample consisted of PBMCs or T cells enriched from blood (not recorded which). The CDR3 sequence is CASIRAGDVTEAFF. The CDR3, as DNA: TGTGCCAGCATTAGGGCAGGGGATGTCACTGAAGCTTTCTTT.